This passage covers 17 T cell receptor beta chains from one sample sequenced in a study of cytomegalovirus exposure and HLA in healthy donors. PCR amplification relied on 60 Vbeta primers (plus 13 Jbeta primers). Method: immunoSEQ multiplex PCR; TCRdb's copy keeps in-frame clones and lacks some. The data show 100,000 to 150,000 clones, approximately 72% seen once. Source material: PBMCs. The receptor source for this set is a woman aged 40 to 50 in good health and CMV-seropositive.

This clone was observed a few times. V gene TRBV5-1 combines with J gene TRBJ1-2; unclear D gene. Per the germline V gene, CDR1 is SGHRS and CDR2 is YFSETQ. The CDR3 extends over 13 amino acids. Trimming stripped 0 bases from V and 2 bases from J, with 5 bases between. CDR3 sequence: CASSLGRNYGYTF. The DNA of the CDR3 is TGCGCCAGCAGCTTGGGGAGAAACTATGGCTACACCTTC.

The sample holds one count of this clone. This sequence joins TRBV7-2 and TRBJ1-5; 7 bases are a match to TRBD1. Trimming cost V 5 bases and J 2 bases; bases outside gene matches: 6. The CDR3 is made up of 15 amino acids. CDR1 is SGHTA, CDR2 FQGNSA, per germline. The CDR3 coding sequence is TGTGCCAGCAGCCCTGGGACAGCCGGCAATCAGCCCCAGCATTTT. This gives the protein CASSPGTAGNQPQHF.

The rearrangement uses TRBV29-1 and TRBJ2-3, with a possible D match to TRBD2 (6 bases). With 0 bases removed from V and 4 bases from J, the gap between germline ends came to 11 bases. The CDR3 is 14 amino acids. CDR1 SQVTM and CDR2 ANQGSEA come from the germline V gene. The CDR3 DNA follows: TGCAGCGTTGAAGAGCGGGGTGGGGCAGATACGCAGTATTTT. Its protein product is CSVEERGGADTQYF.

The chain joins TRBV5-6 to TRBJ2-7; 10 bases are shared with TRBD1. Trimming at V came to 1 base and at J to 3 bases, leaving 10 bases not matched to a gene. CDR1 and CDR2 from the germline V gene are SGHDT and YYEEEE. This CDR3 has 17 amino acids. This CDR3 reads CASSLSPGTGVFYEQYF. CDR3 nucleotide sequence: TGTGCCAGCAGCTTGTCCCCCGGGACAGGGGTCTTCTACGAGCAGTACTTC. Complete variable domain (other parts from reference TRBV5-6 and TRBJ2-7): DAGVTQSPTHLIKTRGQQVTLRCSPKSGHDTVSWYQQALGQGPQFIFQYYEEEERQRGNFPDRFSGHQFPNYSSELNVNALLLGDSALYLCASSLSPGTGVFYEQYFGPGTRLTVT.

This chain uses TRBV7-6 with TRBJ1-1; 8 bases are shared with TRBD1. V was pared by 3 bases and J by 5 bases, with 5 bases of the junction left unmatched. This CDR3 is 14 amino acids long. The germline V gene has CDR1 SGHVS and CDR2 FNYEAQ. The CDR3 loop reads CASSLDTGGTEAFF. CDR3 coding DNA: TGTGCCAGCAGCTTGGATACAGGGGGAACTGAAGCTTTCTTT.

CDR3 residues: CASSIDRGLHLAFF. The CDR3 DNA reads TGTGCCAGCAGCATCGACAGGGGGCTGCATCTTGCTTTCTTT. The chain combines TRBV7-2 with TRBJ1-1, with 10 bases fitting TRBD1. This CDR3 is built from 14 residues. V was pared by 5 bases and J by 11 bases, with 11 bases of the junction left unmatched. Germline V gene lookup returns CDR1 SGHTA and CDR2 FQGNSA.

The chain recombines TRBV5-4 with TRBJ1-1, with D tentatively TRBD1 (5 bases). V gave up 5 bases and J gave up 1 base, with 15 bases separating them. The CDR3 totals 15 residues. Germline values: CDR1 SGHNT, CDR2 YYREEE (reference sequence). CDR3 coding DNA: TGTGCCAGCAGGGGGGGAGGAGTAGGGAACACTGAAGCTTTCTTT. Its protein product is CASRGGGVGNTEAFF.

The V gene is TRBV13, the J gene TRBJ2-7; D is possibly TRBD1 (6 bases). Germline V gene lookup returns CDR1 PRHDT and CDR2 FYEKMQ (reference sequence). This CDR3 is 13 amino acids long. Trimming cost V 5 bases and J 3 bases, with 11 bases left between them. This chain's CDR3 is CASSPPGDYEQYF. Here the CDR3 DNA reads TGTGCCAGCAGCCCCCCAGGGGACTACGAGCAGTACTTC.

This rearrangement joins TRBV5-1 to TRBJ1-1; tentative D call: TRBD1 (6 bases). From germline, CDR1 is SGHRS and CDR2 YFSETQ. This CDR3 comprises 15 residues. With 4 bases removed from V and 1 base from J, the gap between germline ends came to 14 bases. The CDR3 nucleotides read TGCGCCAGCAGCCGAGACGGACAGCCGAACACTGAAGCTTTCTTT. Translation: CASSRDGQPNTEAFF.

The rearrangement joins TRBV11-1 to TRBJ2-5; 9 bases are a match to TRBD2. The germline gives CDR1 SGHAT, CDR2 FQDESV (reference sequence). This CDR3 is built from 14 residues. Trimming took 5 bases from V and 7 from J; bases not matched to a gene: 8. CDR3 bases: TGTGCCAGCAGCCCTGGGACTAGCCGTCGGACCCAGTACTTC. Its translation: CASSPGTSRRTQYF. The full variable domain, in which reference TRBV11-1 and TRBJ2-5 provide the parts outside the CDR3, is EAEVAQSPRYKITEKSQAVAFWCDPISGHATLYWYRQILGQGPELLVQFQDESVVDDSQLPKDRFSAERLKGVDSTLKIQPAELGDSAMYLCASSPGTSRRTQYFGPGTRLLVL.

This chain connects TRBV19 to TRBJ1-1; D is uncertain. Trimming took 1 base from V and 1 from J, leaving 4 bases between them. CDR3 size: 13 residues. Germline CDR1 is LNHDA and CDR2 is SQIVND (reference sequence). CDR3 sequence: CASSIVKNTEAFF. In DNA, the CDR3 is TGTGCCAGTAGTATAGTTAAGAACACTGAAGCTTTCTTT. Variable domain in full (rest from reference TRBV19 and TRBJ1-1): DGGITQSPKYLFRKEGQNVTLSCEQNLNHDAMYWYRQDPGQGLRLIYYSQIVNDFQKGDIAEGYSVSREKKESFPLTVTSAQKNPTAFYLCASSIVKNTEAFFGQGTRLTVV.

CDR3 in DNA: TGCGCCAGCAGTGGCCCCCAGGGGGCTGGAGAGACCCAGTACTTC. It yields the protein CASSGPQGAGETQYF. The gene calls are TRBV10-1 and TRBJ2-5; 8 bases align to TRBD1. CDR1 is WNHNN, CDR2 SYGVQD, per germline (reference sequence). CDR3 length equals 15 residues. J was trimmed by 4 bases and V by 4 bases; bases with no gene match: 8.

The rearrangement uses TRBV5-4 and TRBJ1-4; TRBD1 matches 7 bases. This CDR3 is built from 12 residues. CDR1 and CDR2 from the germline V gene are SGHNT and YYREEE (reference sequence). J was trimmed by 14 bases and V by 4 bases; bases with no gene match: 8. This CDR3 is CASSNRGSGLFF. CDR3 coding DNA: TGTGCCAGCAGCAACAGGGGTTCGGGGCTGTTTTTT.

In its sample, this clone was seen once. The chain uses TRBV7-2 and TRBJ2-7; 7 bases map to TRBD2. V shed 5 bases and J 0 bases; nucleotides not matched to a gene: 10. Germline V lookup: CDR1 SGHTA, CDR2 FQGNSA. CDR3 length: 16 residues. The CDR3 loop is CASSPRGGGISYEQYF. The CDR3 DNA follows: TGTGCCAGCAGCCCCCGAGGCGGGGGTATCTCCTACGAGCAGTACTTC.

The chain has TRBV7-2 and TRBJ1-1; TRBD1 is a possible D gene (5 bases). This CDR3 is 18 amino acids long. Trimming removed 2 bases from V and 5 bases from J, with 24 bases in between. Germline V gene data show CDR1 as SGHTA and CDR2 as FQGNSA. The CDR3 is CASSLPPRSAGSWTEAFF. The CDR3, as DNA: TGTGCCAGCAGCTTACCCCCCCGATCGGCAGGGTCGTGGACTGAAGCTTTCTTT.

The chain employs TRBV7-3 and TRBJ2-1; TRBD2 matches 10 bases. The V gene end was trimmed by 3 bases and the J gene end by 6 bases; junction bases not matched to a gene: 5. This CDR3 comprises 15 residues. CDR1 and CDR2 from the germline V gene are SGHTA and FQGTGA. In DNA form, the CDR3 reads TGTGCCAGCAGCTTGTCGGGACTAGCGATCAATGAGCAGTTCTTC. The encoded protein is CASSLSGLAINEQFF.

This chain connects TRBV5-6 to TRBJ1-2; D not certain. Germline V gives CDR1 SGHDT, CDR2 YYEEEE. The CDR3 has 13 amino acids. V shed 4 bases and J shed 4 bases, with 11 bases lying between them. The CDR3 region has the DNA TGTGCCAGCAGCCCCGACACGGTCTATGGCTACACCTTC. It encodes CASSPDTVYGYTF.